Listed below are T cell receptor beta chains from one sample, sequenced in a study of identical twins. TCRdb independently ran MiXCR on the 5' RACE reads; one entry per CDR3 protein. The sample lists some 900,000 distinct CDR3 sequences, approximately 13% occurring once. The sample also formed part of further work on yellow fever vaccine responses in identical twins.

Sequencing was done on a sample of PBMCs. Receptor source: a young woman in good health. Each CDR3 is given with its conserved first and last residue. A D gene is named only where the DNA matches it firmly. Clone size is shown for a subset of rows, as once, few, many or a class of expanded clone.

d_gene,abundance,v_gene,j_gene,CDR3nt,CDR3aa
.,few,TRBV2,TRBJ2-1,TGTGCCAGCAGCGCATCTTGGCTTCCCTCCTACAATGAGCAGTTCTTC,CASSASWLPSYNEQFF
.,few,TRBV11-2,TRBJ2-5,TGTGCCAGCAGCCCGACAACCAACCAAGAGACCCAGTACTTC,CASSPTTNQETQYF
TRBD1,few,TRBV24-1,TRBJ1-5,TGTGCCACCAGTGACTCCGGGACAGGGAATCAGCCCCAGCATTTT,CATSDSGTGNQPQHF
.,.,TRBV6-1,TRBJ1-6,TGTGCCAGCAGTGAGGTTCGGGGGTATTCACCCCTCCACTTT,CASSEVRGYSPLHF
TRBD2,few,TRBV2,TRBJ2-1,TGTGCCAGCAGTCAGATGAACATAGCTAGCGGGAGACGCAATGAGCAGTTCTTC,CASSQMNIASGRRNEQFF
.,.,TRBV9,TRBJ1-1,TGTGCCAGCAGCGTAGCTGTGGGCTTGGGTACTGAAGCTTTCTTT,CASSVAVGLGTEAFF
.,.,TRBV15,TRBJ2-1,TGTGCGACCACATCTGCCAATGAGCAGTTCTTC,CATTSANEQFF
TRBD1,.,TRBV2,TRBJ1-6,TGTGCCAGCAGGGCAACAGGGGCCGCCCTCCCAAATTCACCCCTCCACTTT,CASRATGAALPNSPLHF
.,.,TRBV13,TRBJ2-1,TGTGCCAGCACGGCACTTAGCTCCTACAATGAGCAGTTCTTC,CASTALSSYNEQFF
TRBD2,many,TRBV5-5,TRBJ2-5,TGTGCCAGCAGCGCGGGACTAGCGGGAGGAGAGACCCAGTACTTC,CASSAGLAGGETQYF
.,many,TRBV3-1,TRBJ2-1,TGTGCCAGCAGCCAAGATTCCCTAGGGCCTAGCTCCTACAATGAGCAGTTCTTC,CASSQDSLGPSSYNEQFF
.,few,TRBV24-1,TRBJ2-3,TGTGCCACCAGTGACCCGAACTCATATACGCAGTATTTT,CATSDPNSYTQYF
TRBD2,.,TRBV2,TRBJ2-1,TGTGCCAGCAGAGCCGGGACTAGCTTTGATGAGCAGTTCTTC,CASRAGTSFDEQFF
TRBD1,few,TRBV5-1,TRBJ1-1,TGCGCCAGCAGCCAAACAGGGGCCGCTGAAGCTTTCTTT,CASSQTGAAEAFF
.,many,TRBV12-3/TRBV12-4,TRBJ2-1,TGTGCCAGCAGTCCCCTGGGGACCAATTTGAATGAGCAGTTCTTC,CASSPLGTNLNEQFF
TRBD2,.,TRBV20-1,TRBJ2-3,TGCAGTGCTAACGTAGCGGGGGGGCTAGATACGCAGTATTTT,CSANVAGGLDTQYF
.,many,TRBV10-3,TRBJ1-1,TGTGCCCACACGGGAGGGGTGGACACTGAAGCTTTCTTT,CAHTGGVDTEAFF
TRBD2,.,TRBV5-1,TRBJ2-3,TGCGCCAGCAAGGCCCTAGCGGGGGGCACAGATACGCAGTATTTT,CASKALAGGTDTQYF
TRBD2,.,TRBV7-8,TRBJ2-7,TGTGCCAGCAGCTTAGTTTTATCCGGGGGGACCTACGAGCAGTACTTC,CASSLVLSGGTYEQYF
.,few,TRBV6-1,TRBJ1-5,TGTGCCAGCAGTGACAGGGTCGAAAATCAGCCCCAGCATTTT,CASSDRVENQPQHF
TRBD2,.,TRBV5-1,TRBJ2-3,TGCGCCAGCAGCTTGGCGGGACTAGCGGGAAACACAGATACGCAGTATTTT,CASSLAGLAGNTDTQYF
TRBD1,few,TRBV27,TRBJ1-4,TGTGCCAGCAGTTTTGGACAGGGACGTCGAGAAAAACTGTTTTTT,CASSFGQGRREKLFF
TRBD1,few,TRBV27,TRBJ1-6,TGTGCCAGCAGTCCCGCGACAGGGCTGGGGTCACCCCTCCACTTT,CASSPATGLGSPLHF
TRBD2,.,TRBV10-3,TRBJ2-1,TGTGCCATCAGAGGGACTAGCGGGGGGGAAAATGAGCAGTTCTTC,CAIRGTSGGENEQFF
.,few,TRBV24-1,TRBJ2-1,TGTGCCACCAGTGATTCGGATTCAGAGATCCTCCCATCACTATACAATGAGCAGTTCTTC,CATSDSDSEILPSLYNEQFF
TRBD1,.,TRBV2,TRBJ1-1,TGTGCCAGCAGTGCTGAGGGACAGGGTATTAAAGCTTTCTTT,CASSAEGQGIKAFF
.,few,TRBV5-1,TRBJ2-7,TGCGCCAGCAGCTTCCATACACCGGGACTCTTGAACCCCTACGAGCAGTACTTC,CASSFHTPGLLNPYEQYF
TRBD1,.,TRBV12-3/TRBV12-4,TRBJ1-2,TGTGCCAGCAGGAGACAGGGGGGAGACTATGGCTACACCTTC,CASRRQGGDYGYTF
.,many,TRBV15,TRBJ1-6,TGTGCCACCAGCAGACGGGGAAATAATTCACCCCTCCACTTT,CATSRRGNNSPLHF
TRBD1,.,TRBV6-1,TRBJ2-7,TGTGCCAGCAGTGGTCCCGGGACAGGGAACGAGCAGTACTTC,CASSGPGTGNEQYF
TRBD1,many,TRBV29-1,TRBJ2-1,TGCAGCGGACAGGGCAGGGGCTACAATGAGCAGTTCTTC,CSGQGRGYNEQFF
TRBD2,.,TRBV5-6,TRBJ2-5,TGTGCCAGCAGCTGGGGACTAGCGTGGGGTTGGCAGACCCAGTACTTC,CASSWGLAWGWQTQYF
TRBD1,few,TRBV2,TRBJ1-4,TGTGCCAGCAGTCAAGGGACAGGAAAACTGTTTTTT,CASSQGTGKLFF
.,few,TRBV6-2/TRBV6-3,TRBJ1-5,TGTGCCAGCAGTTACGGGACCCGTAATCAGCCCCAGCATTTT,CASSYGTRNQPQHF
TRBD1,few,TRBV13,TRBJ1-1,TGTGCCAGCAGCGCGCGACAGGGGGTCCAAGCTTTCTTT,CASSARQGVQAFF
.,many,TRBV10-3,TRBJ2-1,TGTGCCATCAGTGTCACTTCAAATGAGCAGTTCTTC,CAISVTSNEQFF
.,few,TRBV3-1,TRBJ2-7,TGTGCCAGCAGCCAAGACGGAGGGGACTCCTACGAGCAGTACTTC,CASSQDGGDSYEQYF
.,.,TRBV29-1,TRBJ1-1,TGCAGCGTTGCCAGGAGCAACACTGAAGCTTTCTTT,CSVARSNTEAFF
.,.,TRBV27,TRBJ2-3,TGTGCCAGCAGGCCAGCGGTCCTTCGCACAGATACGCAGTATTTT,CASRPAVLRTDTQYF
TRBD1,.,TRBV5-6,TRBJ2-1,TGTGCCAGCGAGCACAGGGGCGGAATATACAATGAGCAGTTCTTC,CASEHRGGIYNEQFF
TRBD2,.,TRBV6-1,TRBJ2-5,TGTGCGAGCAGTGAAATGGGAGGGGAATTAGAGACCCAGTACTTC,CASSEMGGELETQYF
.,.,TRBV20-1,TRBJ1-4,TGCAGTGCTGCCCGGATTGGGGAAAAACTGTTTTTT,CSAARIGEKLFF
TRBD1,few,TRBV6-2/TRBV6-3,TRBJ2-2,TGTGCCAGCAGTTACCTCGCGGGACAGGGGAAGTGGGACACCGGGGAGCTGTTTTTT,CASSYLAGQGKWDTGELFF
.,.,TRBV20-1,TRBJ2-3,TGCAGTGTAAGGGGAGTTCCCACAGATACGCAGTATTTT,CSVRGVPTDTQYF
.,.,TRBV3-1,TRBJ2-2,TGTGCCAGCAGCCAATTCTGGGCGAACACCGGGGAGCTGTTTTTT,CASSQFWANTGELFF
.,few,TRBV28,TRBJ2-4,TGTGCCAGCAGCCGCCGGAGGGGACAAGGGAACATTCAGTACTTC,CASSRRRGQGNIQYF
.,.,TRBV10-3,TRBJ2-5,TGTGCCATCAGTGATCTGACCGAGACCCAGTACTTC,CAISDLTETQYF
.,.,TRBV29-1,TRBJ2-3,TGCAGCGTTGAAAGGACAATCAGCACAGATACGCAGTATTTT,CSVERTISTDTQYF
.,few,TRBV6-5,TRBJ2-5,TGTGCCAGCAGTTACAGGGTGGGCCAGGGCGAGACCCAGTACTTC,CASSYRVGQGETQYF
TRBD1,.,TRBV10-3,TRBJ2-5,TGTGCCATCAGTCCGGGACAGGGGGCAAAGGAGACCCAGTACTTC,CAISPGQGAKETQYF
.,.,TRBV14,TRBJ2-2,TGTGCCAGCAGCCGCTGGGACACCGGGGAGCTGTTTTTT,CASSRWDTGELFF
TRBD2,.,TRBV5-1,TRBJ2-1,TGCGCCAGCAGCTTGGACGGACTAGCGGGGGTGAGGAATGAGCAGTTCTTC,CASSLDGLAGVRNEQFF
TRBD1,.,TRBV12-3/TRBV12-4,TRBJ2-6,TGTGCCAGCTGTCAGCGGGGACAGGGTTTAGCTGGGGCCAACGTCCTGACTTTC,CASCQRGQGLAGANVLTF
.,.,TRBV12-3/TRBV12-4,TRBJ2-7,TGTGCCAGCAGTGTAATAGCTTACGAGCAGTACTTC,CASSVIAYEQYF
.,.,TRBV11-3,TRBJ2-6,TGTGCCAGCAGCTTACGGATGGGCAACGTCCTGACTTTC,CASSLRMGNVLTF
.,.,TRBV4-1,TRBJ1-4,TGCGCCAGCAGCCAAGAACAGGCAACTAATGAAAAACTGTTTTTT,CASSQEQATNEKLFF
.,many,TRBV7-8,TRBJ1-1,TGTGCCAGCAGCTTTGGGGGGACCACTGAAGCTTTCTTT,CASSFGGTTEAFF
.,.,TRBV11-2,TRBJ2-2,TGTGCCAGCAGCTTATCTCAAGTAACCGGGGAGCTGTTTTTT,CASSLSQVTGELFF
TRBD1,few,TRBV7-9,TRBJ2-7,TGTGCCAGCAGCTTCGGACAGGCGTTCTACGAGCAGTACTTC,CASSFGQAFYEQYF